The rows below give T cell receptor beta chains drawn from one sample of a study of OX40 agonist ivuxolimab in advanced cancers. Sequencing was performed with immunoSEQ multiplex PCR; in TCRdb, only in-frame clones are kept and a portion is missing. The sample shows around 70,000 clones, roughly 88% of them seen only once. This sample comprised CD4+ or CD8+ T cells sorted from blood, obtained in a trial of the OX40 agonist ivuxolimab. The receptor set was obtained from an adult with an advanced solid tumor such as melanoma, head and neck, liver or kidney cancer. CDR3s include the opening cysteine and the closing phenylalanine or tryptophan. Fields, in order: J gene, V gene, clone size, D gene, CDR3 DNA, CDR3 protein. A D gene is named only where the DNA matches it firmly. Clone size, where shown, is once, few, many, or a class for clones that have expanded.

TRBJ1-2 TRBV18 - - TGTGCCAGCTCACCACTGGGGGACTTGGGAAAGGGTTTTAACTATGGCTACACCTTC CASSPLGDLGKGFNYGYTF
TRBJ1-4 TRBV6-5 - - TGTGCCAGCAGTGAAGCAACTAATGAAAAACTGTTTTTT CASSEATNEKLFF
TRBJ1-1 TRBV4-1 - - TGCGCCAGCACCCCAAGGGGTTGGGGGGCGGGCACTGAAGCTTTCTTT CASTPRGWGAGTEAFF
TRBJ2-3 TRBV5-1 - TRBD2 TGCGCCAGCAGCTTGTCGCTAGCGGGAGCCACAGATACGCAGTATTTT CASSLSLAGATDTQYF
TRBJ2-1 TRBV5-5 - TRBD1 TGTGCCAGCTTCTCAGGGGGAGTTTCGTACAATGAGCAGTTCTTC CASFSGGVSYNEQFF
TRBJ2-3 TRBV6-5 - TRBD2 TGTGCCAGCAGTACCAGGACTAGCGGGAGAGGTACGCAGTATTTT CASSTRTSGRGTQYF
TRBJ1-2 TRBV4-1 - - TGCGCCAGCAGCCAAGAAGTCGGCGACTATGGCTACACCTTC CASSQEVGDYGYTF
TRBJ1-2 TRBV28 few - TGTGCCAGCAGCACAGGGCCTAACTATGGCTACACCTTC CASSTGPNYGYTF
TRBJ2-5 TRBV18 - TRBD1 TGTGCCAGCTCACCCAGACAGGGCCAAGAGACCCAGTACTTC CASSPRQGQETQYF
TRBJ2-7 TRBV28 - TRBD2 TGTGCCAGCAGTCCCCTCCCCCAGGGCGGGAGGGCCTACGAGCAGTACTTC CASSPLPQGGRAYEQYF
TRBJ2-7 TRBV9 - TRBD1 TGTGCCAGCAGCCCCCTGGGACAGAGCTACTACGAGCAGTACTTC CASSPLGQSYYEQYF
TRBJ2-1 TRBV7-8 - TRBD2 TGTGCCAGCAGCGGAAAGGACGGGACTAGCGGGATCGGCAATGAGCAGTTCTTC CASSGKDGTSGIGNEQFF
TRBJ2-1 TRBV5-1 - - TGCGCCAGCAGCGCCCAGGGGAGCTCCTACAATGAGCAGTTCTTC CASSAQGSSYNEQFF
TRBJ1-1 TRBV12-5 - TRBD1 TGTGCTAGTGCCTTCAGGACAGGACCGGATTTGAACACTGAAGCTTTCTTT CASAFRTGPDLNTEAFF
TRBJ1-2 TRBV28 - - TGTGCCAGCAGTTTAGGTTTCTGGGCAGGGAATGGCTACACCTTC CASSLGFWAGNGYTF
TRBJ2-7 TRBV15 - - TGTGCCACCAGCAGAGACAGGGGCTCCGGCAAGTACTTC CATSRDRGSGKYF
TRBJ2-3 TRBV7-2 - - TGTGCCAGCAGCCCTAACCGGGCCCAAAAAGATACGCAGTATTTT CASSPNRAQKDTQYF